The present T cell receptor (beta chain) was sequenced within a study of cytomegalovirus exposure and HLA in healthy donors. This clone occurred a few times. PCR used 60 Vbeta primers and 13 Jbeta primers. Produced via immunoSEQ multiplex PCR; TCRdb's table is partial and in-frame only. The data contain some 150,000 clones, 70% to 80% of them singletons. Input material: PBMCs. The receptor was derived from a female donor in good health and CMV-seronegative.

The CDR3 region is CASSAHSPLTRTGWLYEQYF. The DNA of the CDR3 is TGTGCCAGCAGTGCCCATTCACCCCTCACTCGGACAGGATGGCTCTACGAGCAGTACTTC. The chain has TRBV6-1 and TRBJ2-7, with 7 bases lining up with TRBD1. The V gene's germline CDR1 is MNHNS and CDR2 SASEGT. This CDR3 region has 20 residues. V lost 4 bases, J lost 3 bases, and 24 bases stayed unmatched.